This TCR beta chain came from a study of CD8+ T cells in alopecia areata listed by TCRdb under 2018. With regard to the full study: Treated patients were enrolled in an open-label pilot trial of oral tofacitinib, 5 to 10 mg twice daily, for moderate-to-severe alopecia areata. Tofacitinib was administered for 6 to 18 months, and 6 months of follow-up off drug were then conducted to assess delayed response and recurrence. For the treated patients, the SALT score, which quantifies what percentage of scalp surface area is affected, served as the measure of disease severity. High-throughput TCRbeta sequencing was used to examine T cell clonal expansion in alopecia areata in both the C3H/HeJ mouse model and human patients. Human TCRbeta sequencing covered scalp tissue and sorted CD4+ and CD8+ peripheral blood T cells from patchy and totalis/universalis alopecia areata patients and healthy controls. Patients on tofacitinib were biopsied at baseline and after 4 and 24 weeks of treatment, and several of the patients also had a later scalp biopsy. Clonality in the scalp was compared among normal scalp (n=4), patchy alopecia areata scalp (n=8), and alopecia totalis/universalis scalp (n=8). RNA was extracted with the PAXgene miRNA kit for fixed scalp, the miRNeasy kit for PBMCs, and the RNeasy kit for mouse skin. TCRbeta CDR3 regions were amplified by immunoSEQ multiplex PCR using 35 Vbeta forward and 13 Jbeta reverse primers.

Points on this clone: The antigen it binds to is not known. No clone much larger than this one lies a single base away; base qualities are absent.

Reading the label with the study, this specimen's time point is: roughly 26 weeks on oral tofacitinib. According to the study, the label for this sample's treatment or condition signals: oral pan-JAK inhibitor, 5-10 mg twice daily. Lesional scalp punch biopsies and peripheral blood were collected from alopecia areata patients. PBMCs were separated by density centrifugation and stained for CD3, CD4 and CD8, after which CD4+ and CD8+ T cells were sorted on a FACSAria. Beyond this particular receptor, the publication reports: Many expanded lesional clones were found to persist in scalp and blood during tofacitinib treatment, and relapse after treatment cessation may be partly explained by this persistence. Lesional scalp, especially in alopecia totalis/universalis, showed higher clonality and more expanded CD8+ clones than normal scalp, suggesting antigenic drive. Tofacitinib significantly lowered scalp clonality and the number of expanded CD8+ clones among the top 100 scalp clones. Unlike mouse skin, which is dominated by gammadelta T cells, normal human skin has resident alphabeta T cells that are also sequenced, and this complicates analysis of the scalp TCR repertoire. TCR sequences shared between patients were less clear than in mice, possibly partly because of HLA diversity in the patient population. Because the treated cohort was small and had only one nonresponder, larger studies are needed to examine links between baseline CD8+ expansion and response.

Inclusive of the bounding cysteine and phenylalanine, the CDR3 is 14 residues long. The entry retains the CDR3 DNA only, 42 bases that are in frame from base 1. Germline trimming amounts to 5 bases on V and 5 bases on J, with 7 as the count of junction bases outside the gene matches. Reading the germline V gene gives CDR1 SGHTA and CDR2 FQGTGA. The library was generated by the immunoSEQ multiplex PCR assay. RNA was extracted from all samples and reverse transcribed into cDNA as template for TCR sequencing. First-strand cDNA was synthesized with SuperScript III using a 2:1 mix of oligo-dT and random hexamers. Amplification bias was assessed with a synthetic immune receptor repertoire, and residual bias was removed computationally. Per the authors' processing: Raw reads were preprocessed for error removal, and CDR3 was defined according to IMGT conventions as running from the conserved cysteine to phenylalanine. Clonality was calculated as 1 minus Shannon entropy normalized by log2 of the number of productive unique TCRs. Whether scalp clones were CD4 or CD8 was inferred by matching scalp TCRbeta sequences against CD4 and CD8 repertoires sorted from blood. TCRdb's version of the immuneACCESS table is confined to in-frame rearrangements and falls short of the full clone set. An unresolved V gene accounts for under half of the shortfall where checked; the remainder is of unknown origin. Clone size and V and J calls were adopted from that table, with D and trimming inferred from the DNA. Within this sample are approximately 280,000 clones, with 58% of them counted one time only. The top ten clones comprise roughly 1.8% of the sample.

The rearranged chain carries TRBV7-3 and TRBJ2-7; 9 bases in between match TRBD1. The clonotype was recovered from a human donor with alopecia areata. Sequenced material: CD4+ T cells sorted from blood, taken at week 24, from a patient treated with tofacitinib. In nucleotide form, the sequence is TGTGCCAGCAGCCCAGGGACAGGGCGCCACGAGCAGTACTTC. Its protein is CASSPGTGRHEQYF.